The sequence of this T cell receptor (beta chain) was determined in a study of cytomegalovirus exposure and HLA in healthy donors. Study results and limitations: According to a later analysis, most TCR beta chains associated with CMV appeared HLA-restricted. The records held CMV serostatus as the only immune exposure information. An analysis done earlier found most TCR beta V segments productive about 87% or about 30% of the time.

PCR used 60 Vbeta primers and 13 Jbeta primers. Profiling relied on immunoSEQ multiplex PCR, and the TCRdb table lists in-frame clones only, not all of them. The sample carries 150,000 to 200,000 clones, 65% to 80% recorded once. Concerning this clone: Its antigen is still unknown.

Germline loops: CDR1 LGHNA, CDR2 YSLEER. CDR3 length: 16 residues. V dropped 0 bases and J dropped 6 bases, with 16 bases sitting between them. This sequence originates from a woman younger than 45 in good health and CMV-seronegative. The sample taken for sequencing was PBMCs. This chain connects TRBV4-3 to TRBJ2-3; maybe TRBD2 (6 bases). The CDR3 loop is CASSQEGRKGVDTQYF. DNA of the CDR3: TGCGCCAGCAGCCAAGAGGGGAGGAAAGGGGTCGATACGCAGTATTTT.